This T cell receptor (beta chain) was sequenced during a study of blood T cell repertoires in COVID-19. The wider study: Both acute and convalescent COVID-19 samples were obtained from the United States, Italy and Spain. PBMCs, B-cell-depleted T cells, or T cells were the source of the cDNA or gDNA that made up the material.

The V end lost 0 bases, the J end lost 5 bases, and 7 bases lay between the germline ends. The CDR3 length is 13 residues. Germline lookup yields CDR1 LGHDT and CDR2 YNNKEL (reference sequence). Comments on this clone: This same CDR3 is encoded by further DNA sequences in the sample.

The data were produced by immunoSEQ multiplex PCR, yet TCRdb's version contains in-frame clones alone and is incomplete. The sample has approximately 170,000 clones; approximately 83% are singletons. The receptor comes from a man aged 70 or older who had recovered from COVID-19. The sample was peripheral blood. V is TRBV3-1 (or the pseudogene TRBV3-2) and J is TRBJ1-1; the D gene is possibly TRBD1 (5 bases). CDR3 in DNA: TGTGCCAGCAGCCAAGAGCGGGGGACTGAAGCTTTCTTT. This codes for CASSQERGTEAFF.